These 20 T cell receptor beta chains were sequenced from one sample in a study of blood T cell repertoires in COVID-19. The method was immunoSEQ multiplex PCR; TCRdb's version includes in-frame clones alone and lacks a portion of them. This sample has roughly 250,000 clones, with around four fifths found just once. The material sequenced was peripheral blood. Source of these receptors: a woman in her sixties or seventies with active or convalescent COVID-19.

This clone has just one count. V gene TRBV27 combines with J gene TRBJ1-2; D may be TRBD1 (6 bases). The length of the CDR3 is 13 residues. The germline CDR1 and CDR2 sequences are MNHEY and SMNVEV (reference sequence). Trimming removed 7 bases at V and 2 bases at J, with 11 bases between. CDR3 residues: CASTRDNNYGYTF. CDR3 in DNA: TGTGCCAGCACTCGGGACAACAACTATGGCTACACCTTC.

This clone turned up a few times. The chain combines TRBV3-1 (or the pseudogene TRBV3-2) with TRBJ2-7, with TRBD2 matching 9 bases. Per the germline V gene, CDR1 is LGHDT and CDR2 is YNNKEL (reference sequence). The V segment lost 0 bases and the J segment 6 bases; nucleotides outside the gene matches: 9. This CDR3 spans 16 amino acids. CDR3 sequence reads: CASSQEPSGTLGEQYF. CDR3 nucleotides: TGTGCCAGCAGCCAAGAGCCTAGCGGGACCCTGGGCGAGCAGTACTTC.

The genes are TRBV11-3 and TRBJ2-7, with D tentatively TRBD2 (6 bases). CDR1 and CDR2 from the germline V gene are SGHNT and YENEEA. This CDR3 is built from 14 residues. Trimming stripped 2 bases from V and 3 bases from J, with 11 bases between. The CDR3 DNA reads TGTGCCAGCAGCTTACAGCGGGTCTACTACGAGCAGTACTTC. Its translation: CASSLQRVYYEQYF.

The chain links TRBV20-1 to TRBJ1-2; a weak D match, TRBD1 (6 bases). The V gene lost 3 bases and the J gene lost 8 bases, with 19 bases spanning the gap. The CDR3 covers 14 residues. In germline, CDR1 is DFQATT, CDR2 SNEGSKA (reference sequence). The CDR3 coding sequence is TGCAGTGCTAGTGTCAGTCCAGGGGTCGGCGGCTACACCTTC. Translated, it gives CSASVSPGVGGYTF.

This chain connects TRBV11-2 to TRBJ2-3; weak D call: TRBD2 (5 bases). With 6 bases removed from V and 2 bases from J, the gap between germline ends came to 12 bases. The CDR3 is 14 residues long. Per germline, CDR1 SGHAT and CDR2 FQNNGV. The CDR3 DNA follows: TGTGCCAGCAGACCGGGATTCTACACAGATACGCAGTATTTT. It encodes CASRPGFYTDTQYF.

The genes are TRBV5-5 and TRBJ1-2; D is possibly TRBD1 (5 bases). Germline lookup yields CDR1 SGHKS and CDR2 YYEKEE (reference sequence). V lost 0 bases and J lost 1, with 13 bases in between. The CDR3 runs 16 residues. The CDR3 region has the DNA TGTGCCAGCAGCTTGGCTGGAAGACAGAGTAACTATGGCTACACCTTC. Amino acid sequence: CASSLAGRQSNYGYTF.

The V and J genes are TRBV19 and TRBJ1-5, with 11 bases lining up with TRBD1. Unmatched junction bases numbered 8, after V lost 7 bases and J lost 0 bases. Looked up from germline, CDR1 is LNHDA and CDR2 is SQIVND (reference sequence). The CDR3 is 17 amino acids. CDR3 residues: CASKGTGGSYSNQPQHF. The CDR3 coding sequence is TGTGCCAGTAAAGGGACAGGGGGGAGTTATAGCAATCAGCCCCAGCATTTT.

V usage is TRBV19 and J usage is TRBJ2-3; D may be TRBD2 (6 bases). Germline assignment: CDR1 LNHDA and CDR2 SQIVND (reference sequence). Trimming stripped 3 bases from V and 3 bases from J, with 10 bases between. CDR3 length: 14 amino acids. CDR3 sequence: CASSMLASTDTQYF. DNA for the CDR3: TGTGCCAGTAGTATGCTAGCGTCAACAGATACGCAGTATTTT.

The chain joins TRBV5-6 to TRBJ2-3, with TRBD1 matching 10 bases. Germline V lookup: CDR1 SGHDT, CDR2 YYEEEE. The CDR3 length is 16 residues. The ends lost 0 bases at V and 3 bases at J; junction bases unmatched: 4. CDR3 sequence: CASSLGQGASTDTQYF. Here the CDR3 DNA reads TGTGCCAGCAGCTTGGGACAGGGGGCTTCGACAGATACGCAGTATTTT.

The chain links TRBV2 to TRBJ2-7, with 8 bases fitting TRBD1. The germline V gene has CDR1 SNHLY and CDR2 FYNNEI. The CDR3 runs to 12 residues. The trim removed 8 bases at V and 4 bases at J, leaving 4 bases unmatched. In DNA, the CDR3 is TGTGCCAGCGGGACAGGACTATACGAGCAGTACGTC. It is translated as CASGTGLYEQYV.

This clone was observed a few times. V gene TRBV19 combines with J gene TRBJ1-5; D is perhaps TRBD1 (6 bases). The CDR3 loop spans 14 amino acids. V dropped 4 bases and J dropped 6 bases, with 13 bases sitting between them. CDR1 LNHDA and CDR2 SQIVND come from the germline V gene (reference sequence). The CDR3 DNA reads TGTGCCAGTAGTACCATAGACAGGAGTCAGCCCCAGCATTTT. Encoded protein: CASSTIDRSQPQHF.

V and J are TRBV9 and TRBJ1-2; D uncertain. The V end was cut by 0 bases, the J end by 8 bases, with 17 bases between. Looked up from germline, CDR1 is SGDLS and CDR2 is YYNGEE. This CDR3 is built from 15 residues. The CDR3 region has the DNA TGTGCCAGCAGCGTAGTTCGGGAACGGCAGCGCGGCTACACCTTC. Amino acids: CASSVVRERQRGYTF.

This clone occurred a few times. The V gene is TRBV6-1, the J gene TRBJ2-5; 7 bases align to TRBD2. V lost 2 bases to trimming and J lost 7 bases; unmatched junction nucleotides: 7. Germline-derived CDR1 and CDR2 are MNHNS and SASEGT. The CDR3 is 14 residues long. Here the CDR3 DNA reads TGTGCCAGCAGTGAACGGGGGGTCTTGGGGACCCAGTACTTC. It translates to CASSERGVLGTQYF.

This clone showed up just once. V usage is TRBV12-3 or TRBV12-4 and J usage is TRBJ1-5; 7 nucleotides agree with TRBD1. Trimming took 6 bases from V and 6 from J; bases not matched to a gene: 5. This CDR3 region has 13 residues. In DNA form, the CDR3 reads TGTGCCAGCAGGCGACAGGGTAGTCAGCCCCAGCATTTT. Encoded protein: CASRRQGSQPQHF.

In DNA form, the CDR3 reads TGTGCCATCACCTCACAGGGGGCCCTGGGTGCTTTCTTT. It encodes CAITSQGALGAFF. The rearrangement joins TRBV10-3 to TRBJ1-1; TRBD1 matches 9 bases. After removal of 7 bases from V and 11 bases from J, the junction contained 11 bases not matched to a gene. Per germline, CDR1 ENHRY and CDR2 SYGVKD. CDR3 length: 13 amino acids.

This rearrangement joins TRBV7-2 to TRBJ1-3; D perhaps matches TRBD1 (6 bases). The CDR3 has 14 residues. Germline lookup yields CDR1 SGHTA and CDR2 FQGNSA. Trimming removed 5 bases at V and 0 bases at J, with 8 bases between. The CDR3 is CASSMDSSGNTIYF. DNA of the CDR3: TGTGCCAGCAGCATGGACAGCTCTGGAAACACCATATATTTT.

The chain links TRBV27 to TRBJ1-4, with 9 bases matching TRBD1. The CDR3 length is 15 residues. Per the germline V gene, CDR1 is MNHEY and CDR2 is SMNVEV (reference sequence). After removal of 2 bases from V and 8 bases from J, the junction contained 6 bases not matched to a gene. CDR3 region: CASSLGGQGGEKLFF. The CDR3 DNA reads as TGTGCCAGCAGTTTAGGGGGACAGGGTGGGGAAAAACTGTTTTTT.

The chain combines TRBV4-1 with TRBJ1-1; TRBD1 matches 9 bases. Germline V gene data show CDR1 as MGHRA and CDR2 as YSYEKL. V shed 5 bases, J shed 5 bases, and the junction held 9 bases outside the gene matches. There are 15 residues in the CDR3. Here the CDR3 reads CASSTWTGENTEAFF. CDR3 nucleotides: TGCGCCAGCAGCACCTGGACAGGGGAGAATACTGAAGCTTTCTTT.

The CDR3 DNA follows: TGTGCCATCAGTGAGCCTCCGAGCTACAATGAGCAGTTCTTC. Amino acids: CAISEPPSYNEQFF. V and J are TRBV10-3 and TRBJ2-1; no clear D. Germline V gives CDR1 ENHRY, CDR2 SYGVKD. V was cut by 2 bases and J by 3 bases, with 8 bases left in between. This CDR3 spans 14 amino acids.

The chain uses TRBV19 and TRBJ2-5; 7 positions match TRBD1. Trimming cost V 4 bases and J 3 bases; bases outside gene matches: 5. CDR1 LNHDA and CDR2 SQIVND come from the germline V gene (reference sequence). The CDR3 consists of 14 residues. CDR3 region: CASSTYGQEETQYF. As DNA, the CDR3 is TGTGCCAGTAGTACCTACGGACAGGAAGAGACCCAGTACTTC.